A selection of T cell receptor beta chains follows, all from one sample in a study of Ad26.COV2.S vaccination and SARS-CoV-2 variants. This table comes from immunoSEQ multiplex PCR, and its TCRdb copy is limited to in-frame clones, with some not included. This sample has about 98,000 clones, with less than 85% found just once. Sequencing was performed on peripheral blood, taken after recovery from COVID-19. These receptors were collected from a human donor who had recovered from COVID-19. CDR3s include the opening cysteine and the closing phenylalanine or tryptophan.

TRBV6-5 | CASSQDGLYTEAFF
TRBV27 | CASSFRNPGQGKGYTF
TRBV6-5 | CASSYPSTAEAFF
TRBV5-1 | CATSFQGAAYEQYF
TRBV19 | CASRTGGSSYNEQFF
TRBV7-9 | CASSSANDLLKETQYF
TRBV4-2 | CASSQEGSTNNQPQHF
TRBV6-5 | CASSYLGPPQETQYF
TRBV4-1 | CASSQGAQFTDTQYF
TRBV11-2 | CASSLDRGTGFGYTF
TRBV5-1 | CASSLAMGGHSPLHF
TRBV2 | CASSDGTAGANVLTF
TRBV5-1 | CASSTAPGRSYEQYF
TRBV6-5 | CASRPRGPGTEAFF
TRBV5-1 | CASRLGDSQSTDTQYF
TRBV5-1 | CASSLAAGAGAQYF
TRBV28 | CASSTRGRYDYGYTF
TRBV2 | CASTERDREKEQFF
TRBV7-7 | CASSLLQGEKETQYF
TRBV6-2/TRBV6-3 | CASSYSGDAPLHF
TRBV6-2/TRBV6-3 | CASSFGFYSNQPQHF
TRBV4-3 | CASSQGGASGNTIYF
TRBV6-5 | CASSSTTPLYNEQFF
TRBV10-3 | CAITAGQGEETQYF
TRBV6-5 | CASRVWNEQFF
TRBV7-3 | CASSSQGSRSPLHF
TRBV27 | CASRPGTGEGRGGHTDTQYF
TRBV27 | CASSYTGGADNEQFF
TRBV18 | CASSPQGLSGANVLTF
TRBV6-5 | CASSYGGRGYYGYTF
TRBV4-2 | CASSQGGSGAYYEQYF
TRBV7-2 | CASSYDRAETQYF
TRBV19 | CASSMFAQASKDQPQHF
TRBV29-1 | CSVAIGPSSYNEQFF
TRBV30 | CAWSEPDEYEQYF
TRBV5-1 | CASSGGTGGYQETQYF
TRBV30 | CAWSGGRTGVLDTEAFF
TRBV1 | CTSSQERTVNYGYTF
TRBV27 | CASEGQGNTEAFF
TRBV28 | CASSNPTGRLAITLHF
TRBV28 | CASSRPFSSYNEQFF
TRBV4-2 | CASSQVRTGGYGYTF
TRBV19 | CASLTRQYGYTF
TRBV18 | CASSPLGQGADTQYF
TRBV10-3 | CAISDSNQPQHF